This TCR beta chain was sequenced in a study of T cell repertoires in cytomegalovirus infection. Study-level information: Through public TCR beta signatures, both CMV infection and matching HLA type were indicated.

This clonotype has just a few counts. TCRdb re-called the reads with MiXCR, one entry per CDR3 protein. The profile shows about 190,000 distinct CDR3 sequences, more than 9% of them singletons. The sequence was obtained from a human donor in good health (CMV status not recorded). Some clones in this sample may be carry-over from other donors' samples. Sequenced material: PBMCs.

CDR3 DNA sequence: TGTGCCAGCAGTTCCGGGACAGCTAATTCACCCCTCCACTTT. Translation: CASSSGTANSPLHF. This rearrangement joins TRBV12-3 or TRBV12-4 to TRBJ1-6, with 7 bases identical to TRBD1. J was trimmed by 6 bases and V by 4 bases; bases with no gene match: 3. The CDR3 extends over 14 amino acids.